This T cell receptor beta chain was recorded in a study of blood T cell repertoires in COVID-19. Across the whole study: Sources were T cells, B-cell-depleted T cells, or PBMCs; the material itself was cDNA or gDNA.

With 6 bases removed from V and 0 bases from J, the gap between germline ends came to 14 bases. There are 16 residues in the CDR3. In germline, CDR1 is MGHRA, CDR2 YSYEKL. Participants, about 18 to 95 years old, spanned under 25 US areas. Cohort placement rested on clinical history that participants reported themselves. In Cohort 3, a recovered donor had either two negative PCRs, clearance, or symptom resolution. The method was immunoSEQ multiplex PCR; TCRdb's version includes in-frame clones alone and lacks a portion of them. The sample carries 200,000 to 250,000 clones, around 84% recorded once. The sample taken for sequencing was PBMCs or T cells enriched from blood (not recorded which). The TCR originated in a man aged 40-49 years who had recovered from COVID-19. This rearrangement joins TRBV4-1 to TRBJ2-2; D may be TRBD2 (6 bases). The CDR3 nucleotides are TGCGCCAGCAGTCCGAGGCGGGGCACGAACACCGGGGAGCTGTTTTTT. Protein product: CASSPRRGTNTGELFF.